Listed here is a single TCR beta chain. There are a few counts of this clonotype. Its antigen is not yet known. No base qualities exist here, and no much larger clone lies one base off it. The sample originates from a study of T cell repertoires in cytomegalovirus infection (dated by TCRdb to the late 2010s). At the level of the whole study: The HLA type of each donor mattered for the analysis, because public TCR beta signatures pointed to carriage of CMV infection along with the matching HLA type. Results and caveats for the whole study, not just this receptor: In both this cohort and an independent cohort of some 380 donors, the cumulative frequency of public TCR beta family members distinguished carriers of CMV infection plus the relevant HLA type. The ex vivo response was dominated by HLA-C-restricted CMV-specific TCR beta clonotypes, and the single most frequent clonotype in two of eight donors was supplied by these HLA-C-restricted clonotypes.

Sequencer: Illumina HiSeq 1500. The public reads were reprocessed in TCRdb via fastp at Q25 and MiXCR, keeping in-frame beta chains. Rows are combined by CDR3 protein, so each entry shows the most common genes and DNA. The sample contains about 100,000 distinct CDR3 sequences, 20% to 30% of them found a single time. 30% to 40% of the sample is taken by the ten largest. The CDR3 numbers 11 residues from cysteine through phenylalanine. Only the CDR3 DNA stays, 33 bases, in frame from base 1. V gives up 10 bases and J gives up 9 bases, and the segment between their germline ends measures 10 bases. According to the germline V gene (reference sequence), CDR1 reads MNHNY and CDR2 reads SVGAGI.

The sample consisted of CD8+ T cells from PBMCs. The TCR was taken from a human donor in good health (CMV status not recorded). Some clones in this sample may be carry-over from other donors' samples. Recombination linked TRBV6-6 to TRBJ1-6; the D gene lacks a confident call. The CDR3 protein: CAIGVGSPLHF. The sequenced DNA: TGTGCCATCGGGGTAGGTTCACCCCTCCACTTT.